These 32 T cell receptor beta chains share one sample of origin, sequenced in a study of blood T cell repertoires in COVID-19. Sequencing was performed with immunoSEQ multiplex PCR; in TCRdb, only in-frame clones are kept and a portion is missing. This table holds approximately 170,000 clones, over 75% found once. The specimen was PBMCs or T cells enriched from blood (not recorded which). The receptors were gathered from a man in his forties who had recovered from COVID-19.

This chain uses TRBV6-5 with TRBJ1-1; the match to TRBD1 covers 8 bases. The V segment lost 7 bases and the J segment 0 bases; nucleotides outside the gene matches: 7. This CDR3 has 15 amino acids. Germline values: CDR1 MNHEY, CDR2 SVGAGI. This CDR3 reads CASTWDRTLNTEAFF. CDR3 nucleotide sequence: TGTGCCAGCACCTGGGACAGGACCCTGAACACTGAAGCTTTCTTT.

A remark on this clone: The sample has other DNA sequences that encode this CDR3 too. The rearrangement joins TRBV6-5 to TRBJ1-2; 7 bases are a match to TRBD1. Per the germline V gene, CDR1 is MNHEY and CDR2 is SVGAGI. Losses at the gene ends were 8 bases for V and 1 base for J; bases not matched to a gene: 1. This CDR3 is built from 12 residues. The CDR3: CASRQGNYGYTF. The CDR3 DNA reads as TGTGCCAGCCGACAGGGTAACTATGGCTACACCTTC.

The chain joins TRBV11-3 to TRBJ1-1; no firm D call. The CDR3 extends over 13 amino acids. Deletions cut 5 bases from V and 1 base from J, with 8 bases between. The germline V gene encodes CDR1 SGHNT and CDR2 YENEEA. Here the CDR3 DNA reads TGTGCCAGCAGCGGGCACTCGAACACTGAAGCTTTCTTT. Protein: CASSGHSNTEAFF.

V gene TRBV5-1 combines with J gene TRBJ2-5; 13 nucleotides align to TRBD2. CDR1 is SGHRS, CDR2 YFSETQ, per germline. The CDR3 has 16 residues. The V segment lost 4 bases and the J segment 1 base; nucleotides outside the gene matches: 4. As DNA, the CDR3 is TGCGCCAGCAGCAAGGGACTAGCGGGGTCCCAAGAGACCCAGTACTTC. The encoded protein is CASSKGLAGSQETQYF. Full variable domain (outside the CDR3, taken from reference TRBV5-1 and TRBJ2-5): KAGVTQTPRYLIKTRGQQVTLSCSPISGHRSVSWYQQTPGQGLQFLFEYFSETQRNKGNFPGRFSGRQFSNSRSEMNVSTLELGDSALYLCASSKGLAGSQETQYFGPGTRLLVL.

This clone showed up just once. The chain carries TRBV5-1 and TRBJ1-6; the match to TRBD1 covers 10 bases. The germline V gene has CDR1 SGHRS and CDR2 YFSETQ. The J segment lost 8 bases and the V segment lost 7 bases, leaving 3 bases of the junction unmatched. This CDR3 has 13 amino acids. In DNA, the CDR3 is TGCGCCAGCCGGGACAGGGGCGATTCACCCCTCCACTTT. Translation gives CASRDRGDSPLHF. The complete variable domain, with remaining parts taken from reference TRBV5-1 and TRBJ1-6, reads KAGVTQTPRYLIKTRGQQVTLSCSPISGHRSVSWYQQTPGQGLQFLFEYFSETQRNKGNFPGRFSGRQFSNSRSEMNVSTLELGDSALYLCASRDRGDSPLHFGNGTRLTVT.

In DNA, the CDR3 is TGTGCCACCAGTGACCCCGGACAGGGGAAGCGGAATGAGCAGTTCTTC. It translates to CATSDPGQGKRNEQFF. The J gene is TRBJ2-1, the V gene TRBV24-1; the match to TRBD1 covers 9 bases. Germline CDR1 is KGHDR and CDR2 is SFDVKD. V shed 4 bases and J 7 bases; nucleotides not matched to a gene: 10. The CDR3 runs 16 residues.

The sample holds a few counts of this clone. CDR3: CASSLRTSGSRDTGELFF. In DNA, the CDR3 is TGTGCCAGCAGCCTCCGGACTAGCGGGAGCCGGGACACCGGGGAGCTGTTTTTT. J is TRBJ2-2 and V is TRBV4-2; TRBD2 agrees at 13 bases. This CDR3 spans 18 amino acids. Germline V gene lookup returns CDR1 LGHNA and CDR2 YNFKEQ. With 4 bases clipped from V and 3 bases from J, the junction kept 8 bases outside the gene matches.

The CDR3 DNA sequence: TGTGCCAGCAGAAATAGCGGCAGCAATGAGCAGTTCTTC. It encodes CASRNSGSNEQFF. V usage is TRBV2 and J usage is TRBJ2-1; D perhaps matches TRBD2 (6 bases). Germline V lookup: CDR1 SNHLY, CDR2 FYNNEI. This CDR3 is built from 13 residues. The V gene lost 6 bases and the J gene lost 6 bases, with 12 bases spanning the gap. Full variable domain (rest looked up from reference TRBV2 and TRBJ2-1): EPEVTQTPSHQVTQMGQEVILRCVPISNHLYFYWYRQILGQKVEFLVSFYNNEISEKSEIFDDQFSVERPDGSNFTLKIRSTKLEDSAMYFCASRNSGSNEQFFGPGTRLTVL.

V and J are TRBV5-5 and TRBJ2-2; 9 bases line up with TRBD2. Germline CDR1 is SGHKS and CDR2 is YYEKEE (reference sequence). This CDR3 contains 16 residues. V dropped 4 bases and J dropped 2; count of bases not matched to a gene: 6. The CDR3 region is CASSPGLAANTGELFF. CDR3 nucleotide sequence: TGTGCCAGCAGCCCGGGACTAGCTGCCAACACCGGGGAGCTGTTTTTT. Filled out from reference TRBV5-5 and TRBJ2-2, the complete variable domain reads DAGVTQSPTHLIKTRGQQVTLRCSPISGHKSVSWYQQVLGQGPQFIFQYYEKEERGRGNFPDRFSARQFPNYSSELNVNALLLGDSALYLCASSPGLAANTGELFFGEGSRLTVL.

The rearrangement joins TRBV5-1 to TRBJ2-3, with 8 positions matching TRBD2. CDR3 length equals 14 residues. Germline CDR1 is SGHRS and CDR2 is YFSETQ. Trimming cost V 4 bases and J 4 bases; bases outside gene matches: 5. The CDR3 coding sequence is TGCGCCAGCAGCATCGGGACTAGTTCAGATACGCAGTATTTT. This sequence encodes CASSIGTSSDTQYF.

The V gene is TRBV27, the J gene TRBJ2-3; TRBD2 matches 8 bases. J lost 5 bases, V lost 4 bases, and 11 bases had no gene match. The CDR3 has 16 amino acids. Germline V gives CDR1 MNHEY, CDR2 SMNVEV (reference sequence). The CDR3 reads CASSSLAGPKGDTQYF. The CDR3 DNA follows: TGTGCCAGCAGTTCGTTAGCGGGGCCTAAGGGAGATACGCAGTATTTT.

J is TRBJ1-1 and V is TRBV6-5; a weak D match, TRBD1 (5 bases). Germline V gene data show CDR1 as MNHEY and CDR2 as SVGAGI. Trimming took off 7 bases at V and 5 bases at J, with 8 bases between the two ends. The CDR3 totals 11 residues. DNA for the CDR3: TGTGCCAGCACGGGGGTGACTGAAGCTTTCTTT. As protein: CASTGVTEAFF.

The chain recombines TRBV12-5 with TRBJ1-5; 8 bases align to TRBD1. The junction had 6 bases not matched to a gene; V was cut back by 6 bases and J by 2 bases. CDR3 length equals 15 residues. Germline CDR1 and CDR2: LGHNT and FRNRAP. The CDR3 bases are TGTGCTAGTGGATTGACAGGGGAAGGCAATCAGCCCCAGCATTTT. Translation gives CASGLTGEGNQPQHF.

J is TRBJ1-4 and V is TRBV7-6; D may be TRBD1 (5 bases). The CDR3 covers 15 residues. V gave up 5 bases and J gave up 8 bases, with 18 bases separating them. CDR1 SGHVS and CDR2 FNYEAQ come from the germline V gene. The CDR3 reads CASSPRDPGGEKLFF. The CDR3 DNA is TGTGCCAGCAGCCCACGGGACCCCGGGGGGGAAAAACTGTTTTTT.

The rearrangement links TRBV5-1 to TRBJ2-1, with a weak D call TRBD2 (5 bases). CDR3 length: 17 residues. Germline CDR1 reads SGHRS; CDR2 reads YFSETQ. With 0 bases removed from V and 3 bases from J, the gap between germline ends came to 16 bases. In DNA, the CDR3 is TGCGCCAGCAGCTTGGGGGGTGGTTTTGGAGGCTACAATGAGCAGTTCTTC. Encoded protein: CASSLGGGFGGYNEQFF.

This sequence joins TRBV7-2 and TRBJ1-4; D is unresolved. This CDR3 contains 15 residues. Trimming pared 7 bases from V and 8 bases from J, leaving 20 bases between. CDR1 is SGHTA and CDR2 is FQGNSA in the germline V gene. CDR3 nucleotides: TGTGCCAGCACCCGGATCAACACCGGGAGCGAAAAACTGTTTTTT. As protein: CASTRINTGSEKLFF.

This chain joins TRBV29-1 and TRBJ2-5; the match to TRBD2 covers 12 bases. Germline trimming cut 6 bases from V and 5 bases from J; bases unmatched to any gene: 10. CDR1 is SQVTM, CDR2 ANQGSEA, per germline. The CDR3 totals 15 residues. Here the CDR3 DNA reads TGCAGCGTCCGAGGGACTAGCGGGTTTGGCGAGACCCAGTACTTC. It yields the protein CSVRGTSGFGETQYF.

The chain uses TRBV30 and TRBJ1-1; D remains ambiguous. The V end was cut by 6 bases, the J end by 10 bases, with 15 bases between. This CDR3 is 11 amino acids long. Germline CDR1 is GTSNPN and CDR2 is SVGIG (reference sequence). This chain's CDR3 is CACFRLRVAFF. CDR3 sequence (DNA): TGTGCCTGTTTCCGGCTCCGGGTAGCTTTCTTT.

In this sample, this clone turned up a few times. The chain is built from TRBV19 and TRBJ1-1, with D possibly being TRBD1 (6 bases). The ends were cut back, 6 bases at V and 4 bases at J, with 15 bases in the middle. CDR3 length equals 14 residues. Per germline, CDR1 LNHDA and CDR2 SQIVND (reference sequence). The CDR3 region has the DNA TGTGCCAGTAGGAGTGAGGGAGGGGGCACTGAAGCTTTCTTT. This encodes CASRSEGGGTEAFF.

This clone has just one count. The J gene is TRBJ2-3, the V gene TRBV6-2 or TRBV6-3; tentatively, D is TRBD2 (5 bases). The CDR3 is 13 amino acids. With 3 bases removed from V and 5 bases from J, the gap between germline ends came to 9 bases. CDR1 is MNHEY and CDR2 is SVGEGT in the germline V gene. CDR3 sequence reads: CASSYAGLDTQYF. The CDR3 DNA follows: TGTGCCAGCAGTTATGCGGGCTTAGATACGCAGTATTTT.

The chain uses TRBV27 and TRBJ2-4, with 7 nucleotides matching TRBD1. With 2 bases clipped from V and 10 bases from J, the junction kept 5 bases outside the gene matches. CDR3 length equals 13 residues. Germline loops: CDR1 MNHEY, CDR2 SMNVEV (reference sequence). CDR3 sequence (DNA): TGTGCCAGCAGTTTACAGGGGGATTATATTCAGTACTTC. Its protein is CASSLQGDYIQYF.

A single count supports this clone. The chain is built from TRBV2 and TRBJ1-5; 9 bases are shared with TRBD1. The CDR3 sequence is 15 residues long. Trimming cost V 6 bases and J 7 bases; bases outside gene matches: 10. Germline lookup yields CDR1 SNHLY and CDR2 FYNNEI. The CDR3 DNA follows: TGTGCCAGCAGGTTAGGACAGGGGCCTCTCCAGCCCCAGCATTTT. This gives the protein CASRLGQGPLQPQHF.

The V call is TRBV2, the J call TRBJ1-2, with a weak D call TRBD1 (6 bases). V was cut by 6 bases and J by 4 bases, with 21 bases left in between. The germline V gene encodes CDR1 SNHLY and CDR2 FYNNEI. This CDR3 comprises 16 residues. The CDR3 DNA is TGTGCCAGCAGCCTTGGACAGCGAGCCGGTATCTATGGCTACACCTTC. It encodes CASSLGQRAGIYGYTF. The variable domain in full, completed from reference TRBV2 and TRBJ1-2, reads EPEVTQTPSHQVTQMGQEVILRCVPISNHLYFYWYRQILGQKVEFLVSFYNNEISEKSEIFDDQFSVERPDGSNFTLKIRSTKLEDSAMYFCASSLGQRAGIYGYTFGSGTRLTVV.

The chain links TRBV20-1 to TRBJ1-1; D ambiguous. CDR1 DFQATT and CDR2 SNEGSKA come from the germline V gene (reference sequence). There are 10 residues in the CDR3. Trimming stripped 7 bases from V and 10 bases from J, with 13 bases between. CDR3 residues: CSVAVTGAFF. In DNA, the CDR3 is TGCAGTGTGGCGGTAACGGGAGCTTTCTTT.

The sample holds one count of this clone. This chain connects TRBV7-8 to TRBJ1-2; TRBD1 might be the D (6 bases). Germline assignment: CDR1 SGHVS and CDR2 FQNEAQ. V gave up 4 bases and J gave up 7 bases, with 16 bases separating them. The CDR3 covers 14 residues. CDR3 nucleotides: TGTGCCAGCAGCTCAGCAACAGGGTATGGTGGCTACACCTTC. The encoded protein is CASSSATGYGGYTF.

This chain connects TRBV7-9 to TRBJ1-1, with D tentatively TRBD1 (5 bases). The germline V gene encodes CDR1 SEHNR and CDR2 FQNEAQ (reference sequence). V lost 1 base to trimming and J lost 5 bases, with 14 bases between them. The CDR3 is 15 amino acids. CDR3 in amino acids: CASSLGLGEGTEAFF. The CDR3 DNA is TGTGCCAGCAGCTTAGGGTTAGGGGAGGGTACTGAAGCTTTCTTT. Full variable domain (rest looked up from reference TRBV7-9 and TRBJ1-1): DTGVSQNPRHKITKRGQNVTFRCDPISEHNRLYWYRQTLGQGPEFLTYFQNEAQLEKSRLLSDRFSAERPKGSFSTLEIQRTEQGDSAMYLCASSLGLGEGTEAFFGQGTRLTVV.

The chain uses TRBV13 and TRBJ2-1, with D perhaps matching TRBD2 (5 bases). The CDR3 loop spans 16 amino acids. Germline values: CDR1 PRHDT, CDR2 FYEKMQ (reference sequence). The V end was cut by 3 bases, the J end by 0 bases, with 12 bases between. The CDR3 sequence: CASSFSGLRSYNEQFF. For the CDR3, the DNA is TGTGCCAGCAGCTTCAGTGGACTGCGCTCCTACAATGAGCAGTTCTTC.

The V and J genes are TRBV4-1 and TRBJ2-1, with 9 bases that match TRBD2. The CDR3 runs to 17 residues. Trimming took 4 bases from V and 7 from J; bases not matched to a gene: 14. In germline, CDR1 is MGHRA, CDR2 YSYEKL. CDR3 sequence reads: CASSPAGGRGGVNEQFF. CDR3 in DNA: TGCGCCAGCAGCCCCGCCGGGGGGCGGGGGGGCGTAAATGAGCAGTTCTTC.

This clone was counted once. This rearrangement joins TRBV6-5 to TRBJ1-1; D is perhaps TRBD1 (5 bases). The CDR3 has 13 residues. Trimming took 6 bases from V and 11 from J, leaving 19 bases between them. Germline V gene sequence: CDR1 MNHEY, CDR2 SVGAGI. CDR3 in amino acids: CASREGPTLEAFF. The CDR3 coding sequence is TGTGCCAGCAGGGAGGGACCCACTTTGGAGGCTTTCTTT.

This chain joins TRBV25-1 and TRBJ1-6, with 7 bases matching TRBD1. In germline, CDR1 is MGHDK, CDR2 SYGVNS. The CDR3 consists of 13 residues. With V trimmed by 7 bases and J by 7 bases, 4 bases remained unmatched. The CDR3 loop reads CASIRDRNSPLHF. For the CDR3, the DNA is TGTGCCAGCATAAGGGACAGAAATTCACCCCTCCACTTT.

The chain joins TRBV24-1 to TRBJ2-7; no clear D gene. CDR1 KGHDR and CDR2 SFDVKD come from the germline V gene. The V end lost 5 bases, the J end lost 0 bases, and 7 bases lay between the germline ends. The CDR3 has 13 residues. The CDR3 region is CATSGDISYEQYF. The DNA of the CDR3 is TGTGCCACCAGTGGTGACATCTCCTACGAGCAGTACTTC.

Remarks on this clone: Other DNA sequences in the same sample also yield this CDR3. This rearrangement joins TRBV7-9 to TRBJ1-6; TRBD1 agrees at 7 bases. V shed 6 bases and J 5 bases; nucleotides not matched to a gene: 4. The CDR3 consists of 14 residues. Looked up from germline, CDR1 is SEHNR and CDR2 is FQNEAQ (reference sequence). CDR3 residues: CASSSDRDNSPLHF. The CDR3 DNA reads TGTGCCAGCAGTTCTGACAGGGATAATTCACCCCTCCACTTT.